This is a list of T cell receptor beta chains from one sample in a study of blood T cells in healthy people across ages. TCRdb analysed the 5' RACE reads with MiXCR anew, one entry per CDR3 protein. This sample has some 900,000 distinct CDR3 sequences, with about 44% found just once. Sequences were obtained from blood. These receptor sequences come from a man aged 25-45 years in good health. Each CDR3 is given with its conserved first and last residue. D genes are given only for firm matches.

CDR3aa: CASSLVGTGLNTEAFF
len: 16
d_gene: TRBD1
v_gene: TRBV13

CDR3aa: CASSLARGWTTEAFF
len: 15
d_gene: .
v_gene: TRBV7-9

CDR3aa: CASSLGENRPLYNEQFF
len: 17
d_gene: .
v_gene: TRBV7-2

CDR3aa: CATRTGGAATEAFF
len: 14
d_gene: TRBD1
v_gene: TRBV7-2

CDR3aa: CASSFGTRPETQYF
len: 14
d_gene: .
v_gene: TRBV5-6

CDR3aa: CASTDGQALDEQFF
len: 14
d_gene: TRBD1
v_gene: TRBV12-3/TRBV12-4

CDR3aa: CASSLVAGGPSYNEQFF
len: 17
d_gene: TRBD2
v_gene: TRBV7-2

CDR3aa: CASSVVESQQYF
len: 12
d_gene: .
v_gene: TRBV9

CDR3aa: CASSRTGINQPQHF
len: 14
d_gene: TRBD1
v_gene: TRBV5-6

CDR3aa: CASSSGVGRNTGELFF
len: 16
d_gene: .
v_gene: TRBV4-3

CDR3aa: CASSGLGGDSYNSPLHF
len: 17
d_gene: .
v_gene: TRBV6-1

CDR3aa: CASSLAFNGRTRDGYTF
len: 17
d_gene: .
v_gene: TRBV12-3/TRBV12-4

CDR3aa: CASSFERAQYGYEQYF
len: 16
d_gene: .
v_gene: TRBV5-1

CDR3aa: CSVVGQWRNEQFF
len: 13
d_gene: TRBD1
v_gene: TRBV29-1

CDR3aa: CASNLAASLDDEQYF
len: 15
d_gene: .
v_gene: TRBV7-9

CDR3aa: CASSLDLAEQYF
len: 12
d_gene: .
v_gene: TRBV7-9

CDR3aa: CASLVGDRAPNEQFF
len: 15
d_gene: TRBD1
v_gene: TRBV28

CDR3aa: CASSGIGDIYQPQHF
len: 15
d_gene: .
v_gene: TRBV19

CDR3aa: CASTVQGSANEKLFF
len: 15
d_gene: .
v_gene: TRBV7-9

CDR3aa: CASSTRASGELFF
len: 13
d_gene: .
v_gene: TRBV10-2

CDR3aa: CASSLAQGADGYTF
len: 14
d_gene: TRBD1
v_gene: TRBV7-9

CDR3aa: CASSLIRGVSYEQYF
len: 15
d_gene: .
v_gene: TRBV7-2

CDR3aa: CASSETTNYGYTF
len: 13
d_gene: .
v_gene: TRBV6-1

CDR3aa: CSAELAGLYEQYF
len: 13
d_gene: TRBD2
v_gene: TRBV20-1

CDR3aa: CASSLGGAEIYGYTF
len: 15
d_gene: .
v_gene: TRBV5-4

CDR3aa: CASRRLATDTQYF
len: 13
d_gene: TRBD2
v_gene: TRBV11-2

CDR3aa: CAISEGAYEQYF
len: 12
d_gene: .
v_gene: TRBV10-3

CDR3aa: CASSSAPNYGYTF
len: 13
d_gene: .
v_gene: TRBV12-3/TRBV12-4

CDR3aa: CASSQAGPAETQYF
len: 14
d_gene: .
v_gene: TRBV4-1

CDR3aa: CASSRDVGTPLSTDTQYF
len: 18
d_gene: .
v_gene: TRBV14

CDR3aa: CASSPTGSANYGYTF
len: 15
d_gene: .
v_gene: TRBV6-2/TRBV6-3

CDR3aa: CASSSFSTGTGNTIYF
len: 16
d_gene: TRBD1
v_gene: TRBV28

CDR3aa: CASSSTGIGGEKLFF
len: 15
d_gene: .
v_gene: TRBV6-1

CDR3aa: CASGQDEGGGNQPQHF
len: 16
d_gene: TRBD1
v_gene: TRBV4-1